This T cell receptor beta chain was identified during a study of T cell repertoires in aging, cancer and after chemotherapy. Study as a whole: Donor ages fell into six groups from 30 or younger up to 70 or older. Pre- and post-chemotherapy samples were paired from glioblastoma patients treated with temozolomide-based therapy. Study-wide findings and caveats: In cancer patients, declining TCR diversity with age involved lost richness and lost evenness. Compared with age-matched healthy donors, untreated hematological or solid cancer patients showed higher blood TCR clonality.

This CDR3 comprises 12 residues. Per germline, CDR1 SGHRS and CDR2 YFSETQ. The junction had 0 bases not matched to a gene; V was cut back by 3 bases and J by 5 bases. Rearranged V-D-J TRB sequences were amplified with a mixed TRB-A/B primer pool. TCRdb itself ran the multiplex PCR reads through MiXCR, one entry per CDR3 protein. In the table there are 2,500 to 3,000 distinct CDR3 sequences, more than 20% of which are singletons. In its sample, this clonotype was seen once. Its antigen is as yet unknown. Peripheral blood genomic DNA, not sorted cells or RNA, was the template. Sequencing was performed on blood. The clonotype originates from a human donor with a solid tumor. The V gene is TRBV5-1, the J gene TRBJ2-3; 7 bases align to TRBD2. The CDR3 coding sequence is TGCGCCAGCAGCTCTAGCGGAGATACGCAGTATTTT. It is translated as CASSSSGDTQYF.